This T cell receptor beta chain was captured in a study of T cell repertoires in cytomegalovirus infection. Study summary: Public signatures in TCR beta pointed to CMV infection and matching HLA type. General study findings and limits: Within the response measured ex vivo, HLA-C-restricted CMV-specific TCR beta clonotypes were dominant. Carriers of CMV plus the relevant HLA were identified by cumulative public TCR beta family frequency.

A single record per CDR3 protein comes from TCRdb applying MiXCR to the reads. The data show about 600,000 distinct CDR3 sequences, roughly 24% seen once. Worth noting for this clonotype: Its antigen is unknown.

V lost 5 bases to trimming and J lost 5 bases; unmatched junction nucleotides: 8. Germline CDR1 is SEHNR and CDR2 is FQNEAQ (reference sequence). CDR3 size: 15 residues. The V gene is TRBV7-9, the J gene TRBJ1-4; TRBD1 matches at 7 bases. This clonotype originated in a human donor in good health (CMV status not recorded). Some clones in this sample may be carry-over from other donors' samples. Material: CD8+ T cells from PBMCs. CDR3 region: CASSRPGQTNEKLFF. The CDR3 nucleotides are TGTGCCAGCAGCCGGCCGGGACAGACGAATGAAAAACTGTTTTTT.